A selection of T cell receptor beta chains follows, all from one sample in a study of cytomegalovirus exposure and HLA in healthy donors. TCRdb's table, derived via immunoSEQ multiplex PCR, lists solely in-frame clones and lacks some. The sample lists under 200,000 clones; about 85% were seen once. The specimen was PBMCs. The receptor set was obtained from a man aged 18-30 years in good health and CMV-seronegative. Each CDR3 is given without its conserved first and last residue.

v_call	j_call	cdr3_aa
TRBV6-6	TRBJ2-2	ASSFPRGQSELF
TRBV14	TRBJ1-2	ASSQLQGAVCDYGYT
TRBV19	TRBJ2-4	ASSISRKAKNIQY
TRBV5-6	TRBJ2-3	ASSLTSGGRSDTQY
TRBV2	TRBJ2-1	AIQAGGRYEQF
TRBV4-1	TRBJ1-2	ASSQLRGRQGQGYT
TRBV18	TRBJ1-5	ASSPGGVQPQH
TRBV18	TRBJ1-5	ASSPLASGRAGPGQPQH
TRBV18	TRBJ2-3	ASSPPAGTSGTDTQY
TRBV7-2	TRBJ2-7	ASSLESQRFYEQY
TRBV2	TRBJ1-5	ASSETDRVLQPQH
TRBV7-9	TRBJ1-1	ASSSKTEAF
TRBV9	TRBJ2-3	ASSVGDTNTDTQY
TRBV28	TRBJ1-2	ASSSQTSNYGYT
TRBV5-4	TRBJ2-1	ASSLGGTGYDNEQF
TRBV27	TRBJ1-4	ASSLRRDEKLF
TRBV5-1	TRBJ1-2	ASSRRQGAYYGYT
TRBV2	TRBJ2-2	ASSEGFGGGHNTGELF
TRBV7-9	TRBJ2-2	SSSPPRGSNTGELF
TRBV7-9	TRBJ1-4	ASSLGAAEKLF
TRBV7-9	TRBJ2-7	ASSLGGEYEQY
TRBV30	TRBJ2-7	AWSKQGGNEQY
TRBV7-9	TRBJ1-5	ASSRDSNQPQH
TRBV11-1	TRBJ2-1	ASSLRTSPSSYNEQF
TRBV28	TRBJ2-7	ASSIGRWRGSYEQY
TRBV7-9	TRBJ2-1	ASSLFSQSSYNEQF
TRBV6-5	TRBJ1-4	ASTVTREEKLF